This TCR beta chain was profiled in a study of blood T cell repertoires in COVID-19. For the study at large: Some COVID-19 samples were acute and others convalescent; all came from the United States, Italy and Spain. T cells, B-cell-depleted T cells, or PBMCs provided the cDNA or gDNA that served as material.

Only a few counts were recorded for this clone. This CDR3 is 14 amino acids long. CDR1 is SGHRS, CDR2 YFSETQ, per germline. V lost 3 bases to trimming and J lost 5 bases; unmatched junction nucleotides: 5. Seattle cases were enrolled at active infection and followed longitudinally. The authors' processing: Estimation of nucleated cell counts relied on the amplification of reference gene primers. Assay used: immunoSEQ multiplex PCR; TCRdb lists only in-frame clones, some missing. V and J calls and clone size are as listed in that table; D and trimming were resolved from the DNA. The sample has 250,000 to 300,000 clones, almost 90% seen once; the top ten hold roughly 12%.

The rearrangement uses TRBV5-1 and TRBJ2-1, with 7 bases identical to TRBD2. The clonotype was recovered from a woman in her thirties with COVID-19, enrolled during active disease. Sequenced input: peripheral blood. CDR3 nucleotide sequence: TGCGCCAGCAGCTCCGGGACTACCAACAATGAGCAGTTCTTC. Translated: CASSSGTTNNEQFF. Full variable domain (missing parts from reference TRBV5-1 and TRBJ2-1): KAGVTQTPRYLIKTRGQQVTLSCSPISGHRSVSWYQQTPGQGLQFLFEYFSETQRNKGNFPGRFSGRQFSNSRSEMNVSTLELGDSALYLCASSSGTTNNEQFFGPGTRLTVL.